The 4 T cell receptor beta chains listed next were all sequenced from one sample in a study of siplizumab effects on memory and regulatory T cells. Here immunoSEQ multiplex PCR was the method, and the copy in TCRdb shows in-frame clones only, minus some. The table records 60,000 to 80,000 clones, less than 85% of them present only once. Sequencing used memory CD4+ T cells sorted from blood. These receptors all stem from a human donor in good health.

V is TRBV25-1 and J is TRBJ2-5; perhaps D is TRBD1 or TRBD2 (7 bases each). Germline V gene data show CDR1 as MGHDK and CDR2 as SYGVNS. V was pared by 7 bases and J by 2 bases, with 14 bases between. This CDR3 comprises 14 residues. CDR3: CASTRGGRQETQYF. CDR3 DNA sequence: TGTGCCAGCACCAGGGGGGGCCGACAAGAGACCCAGTACTTC. The full variable domain, in which reference TRBV25-1 and TRBJ2-5 provide the parts outside the CDR3, is EADIYQTPRYLVIGTGKKITLECSQTMGHDKMYWYQQDPGMELHLIHYSYGVNSTEKGDLSSESTVSRIRTEHFPLTLESARPSHTSQYLCASTRGGRQETQYFGPGTRLLVL.

This chain links TRBV4-2 with TRBJ2-5; 9 bases line up with TRBD1. With V trimmed by 4 bases and J by 5 bases, 2 bases remained unmatched. Germline assignment: CDR1 LGHNA and CDR2 YNFKEQ. The CDR3 loop spans 13 amino acids. The CDR3 DNA reads TGTGCCAGCAGCCGAGGACAGGGGGAGACCCAGTACTTC. As protein: CASSRGQGETQYF.

As DNA, the CDR3 is TGTGCCAGCTCCAAATTCCGGGACAGGCCCTACGAGCAGTACTTC. Encoded protein: CASSKFRDRPYEQYF. The rearrangement joins TRBV6-6 to TRBJ2-7; 8 bases fit TRBD1. Germline CDR1 MNHNY, CDR2 SVGAGI (reference sequence). After removal of 8 bases from V and 2 bases from J, the junction contained 11 bases not matched to a gene. The CDR3 is made up of 15 amino acids.

In this sample, this clone turned up a few times. The chain joins TRBV7-9 to TRBJ1-5; D might be TRBD1 (6 bases). The CDR3 is 15 residues long. Between the trimmed V and J ends, which lost 1 base and 4 bases, there was a span of 11 bases. Germline CDR1 SEHNR, CDR2 FQNEAQ (reference sequence). The DNA for the CDR3 is TGTGCCAGCAGCTTAGACAGGGTGGGAAATCAGCCCCAGCATTTT. It encodes CASSLDRVGNQPQHF.